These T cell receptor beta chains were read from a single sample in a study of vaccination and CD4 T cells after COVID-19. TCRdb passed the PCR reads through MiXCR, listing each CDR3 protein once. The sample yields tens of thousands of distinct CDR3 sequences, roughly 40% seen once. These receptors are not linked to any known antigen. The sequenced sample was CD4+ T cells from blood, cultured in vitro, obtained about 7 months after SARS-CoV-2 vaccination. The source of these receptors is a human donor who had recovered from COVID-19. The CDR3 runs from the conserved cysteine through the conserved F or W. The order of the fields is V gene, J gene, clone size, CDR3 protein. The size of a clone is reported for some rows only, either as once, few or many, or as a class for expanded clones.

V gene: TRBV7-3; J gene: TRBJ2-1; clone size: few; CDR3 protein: CASSTSGGANNEQFF
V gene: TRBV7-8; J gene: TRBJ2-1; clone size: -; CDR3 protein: CASRYRGRNEQFF
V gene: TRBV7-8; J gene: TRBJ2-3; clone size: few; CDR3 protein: CASSLRNTDTQYF
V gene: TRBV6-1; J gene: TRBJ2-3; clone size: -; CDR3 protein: CASRTGSPNTQYF
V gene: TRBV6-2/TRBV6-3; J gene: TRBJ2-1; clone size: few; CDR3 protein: CASSLSDNEQFF
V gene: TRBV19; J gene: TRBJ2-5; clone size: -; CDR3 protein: CASSTSSGSGTQYF
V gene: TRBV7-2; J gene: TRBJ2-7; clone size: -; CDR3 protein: CASSLGTSGSSYEQYF
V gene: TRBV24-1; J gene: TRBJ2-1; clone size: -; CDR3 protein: CATSDRNRDGNNEQFF
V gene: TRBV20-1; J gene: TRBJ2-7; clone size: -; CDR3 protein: CSARDGVAGLRYYEQYF
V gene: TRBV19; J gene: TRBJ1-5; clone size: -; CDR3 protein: CASSIGNRPQHF
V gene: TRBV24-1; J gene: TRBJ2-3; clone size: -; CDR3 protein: CATSDSSGSRTDTQYF
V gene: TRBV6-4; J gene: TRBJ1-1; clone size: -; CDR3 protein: CASRQPTALNTEAFF
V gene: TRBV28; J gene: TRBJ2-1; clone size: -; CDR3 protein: CASSRTSGSYNEQFF
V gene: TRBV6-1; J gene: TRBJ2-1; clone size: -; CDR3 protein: CASGGGAPFNEQFF
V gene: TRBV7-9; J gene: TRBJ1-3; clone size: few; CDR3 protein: CASSPGGDTIYF
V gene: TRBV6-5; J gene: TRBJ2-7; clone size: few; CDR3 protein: CASSYSGTSKAYEQYF
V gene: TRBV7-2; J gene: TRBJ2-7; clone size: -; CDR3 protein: CASSSKGGWGYEQYF
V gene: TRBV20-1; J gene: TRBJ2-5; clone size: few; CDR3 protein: CSALDRAKKSQYF
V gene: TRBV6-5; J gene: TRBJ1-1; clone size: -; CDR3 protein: CASSYRNTEAFF
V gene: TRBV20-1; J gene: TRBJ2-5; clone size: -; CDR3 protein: CSARTRTSPEETQYF
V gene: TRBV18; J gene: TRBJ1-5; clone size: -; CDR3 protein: CASSPGGGDQPQHF
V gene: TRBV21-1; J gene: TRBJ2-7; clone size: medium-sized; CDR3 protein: CASSKPVIRDRASYEQYF
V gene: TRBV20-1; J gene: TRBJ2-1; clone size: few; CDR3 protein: CSARRTRANEQFF
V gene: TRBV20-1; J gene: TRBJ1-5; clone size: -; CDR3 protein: CSARELITGDGSNQPQHF
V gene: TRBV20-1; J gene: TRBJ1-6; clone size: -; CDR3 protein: CSATTRTPPPLHF
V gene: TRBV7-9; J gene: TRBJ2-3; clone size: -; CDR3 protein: CASSLVGTDTQYF
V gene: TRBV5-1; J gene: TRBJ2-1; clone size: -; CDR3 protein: CASSLVWGDNEQFF
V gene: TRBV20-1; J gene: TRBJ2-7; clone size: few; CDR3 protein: CSALLAGDPYEQYF
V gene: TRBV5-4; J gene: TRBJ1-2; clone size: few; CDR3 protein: CASRGTGTNYGYTF
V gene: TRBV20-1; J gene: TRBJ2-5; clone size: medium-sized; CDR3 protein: CSARGPGTRSVETQYF
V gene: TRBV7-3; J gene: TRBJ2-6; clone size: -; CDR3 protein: CASSSPGANVLTF
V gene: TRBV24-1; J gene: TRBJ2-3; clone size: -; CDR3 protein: CATSDRTGTDTQYF
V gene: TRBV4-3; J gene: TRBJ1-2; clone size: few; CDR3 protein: CASSPTGGHGYTF
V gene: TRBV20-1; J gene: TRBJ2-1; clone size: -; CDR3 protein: CSARDSEGSSYNEQFF
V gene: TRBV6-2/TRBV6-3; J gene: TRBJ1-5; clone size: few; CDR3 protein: CASSYRPPVQHF
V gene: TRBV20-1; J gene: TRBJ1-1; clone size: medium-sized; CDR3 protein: CSALGNTNTEAFF
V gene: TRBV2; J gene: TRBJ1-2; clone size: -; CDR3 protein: CASTEAGGLYGYTF
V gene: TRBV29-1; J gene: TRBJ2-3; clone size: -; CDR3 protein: CSVELSGRSDTQYF
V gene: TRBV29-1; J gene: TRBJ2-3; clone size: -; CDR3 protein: CSVEKGPDTQYF
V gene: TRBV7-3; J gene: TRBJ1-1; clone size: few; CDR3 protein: CASSLRSGGLGTEAFF
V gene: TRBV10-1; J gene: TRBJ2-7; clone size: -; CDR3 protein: CASSENYEQYF
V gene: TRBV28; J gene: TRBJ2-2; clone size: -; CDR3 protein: CASSPSGLYNTGELFF
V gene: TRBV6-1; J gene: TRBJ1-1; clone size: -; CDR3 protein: CASSNPASTEAFF
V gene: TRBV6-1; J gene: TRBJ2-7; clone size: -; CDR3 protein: CASSIGRDSREQYF
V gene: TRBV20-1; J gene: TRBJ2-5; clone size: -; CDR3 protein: CSARFRSIQETQYF
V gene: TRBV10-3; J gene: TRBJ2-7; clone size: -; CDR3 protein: CASRVAVYEQYF
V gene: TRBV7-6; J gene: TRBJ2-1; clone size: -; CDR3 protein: CASSSSFSGTVFNNEQFF
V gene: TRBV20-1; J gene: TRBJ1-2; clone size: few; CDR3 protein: CSATTTGRHYGYTF
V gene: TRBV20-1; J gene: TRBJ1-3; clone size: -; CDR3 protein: CSAMTGDDLSTIYF
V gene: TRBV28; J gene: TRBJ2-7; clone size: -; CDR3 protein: CASSFVGLGYLNEQYF